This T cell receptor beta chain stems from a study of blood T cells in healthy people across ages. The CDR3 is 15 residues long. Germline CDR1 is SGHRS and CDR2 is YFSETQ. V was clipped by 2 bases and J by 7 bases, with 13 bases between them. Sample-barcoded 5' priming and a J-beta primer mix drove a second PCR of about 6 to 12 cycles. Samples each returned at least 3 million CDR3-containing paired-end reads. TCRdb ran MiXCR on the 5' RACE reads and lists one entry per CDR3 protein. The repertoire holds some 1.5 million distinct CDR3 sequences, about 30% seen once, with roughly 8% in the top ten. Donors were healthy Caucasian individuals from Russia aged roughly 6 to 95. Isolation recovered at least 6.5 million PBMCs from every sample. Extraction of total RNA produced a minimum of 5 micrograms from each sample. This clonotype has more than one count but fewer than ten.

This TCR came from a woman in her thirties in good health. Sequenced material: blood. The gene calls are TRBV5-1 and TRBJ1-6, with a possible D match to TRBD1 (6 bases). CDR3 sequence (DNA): TGCGCCAGCAGCTTAGACAGGCCCAGCAATTCACCCCTCCACTTT. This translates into CASSLDRPSNSPLHF.